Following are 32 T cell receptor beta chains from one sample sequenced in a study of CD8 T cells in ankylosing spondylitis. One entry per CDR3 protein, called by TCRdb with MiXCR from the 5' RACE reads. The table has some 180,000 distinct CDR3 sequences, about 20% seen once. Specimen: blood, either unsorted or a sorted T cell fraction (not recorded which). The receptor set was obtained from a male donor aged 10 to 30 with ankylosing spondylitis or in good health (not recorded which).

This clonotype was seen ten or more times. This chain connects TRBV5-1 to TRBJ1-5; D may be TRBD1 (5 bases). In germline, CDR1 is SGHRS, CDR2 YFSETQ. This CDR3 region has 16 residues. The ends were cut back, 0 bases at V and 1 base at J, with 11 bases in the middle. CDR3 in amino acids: CASSLDVQGSNQPQHF. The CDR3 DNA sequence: TGCGCCAGCAGCTTGGACGTTCAGGGAAGCAATCAGCCCCAGCATTTT.

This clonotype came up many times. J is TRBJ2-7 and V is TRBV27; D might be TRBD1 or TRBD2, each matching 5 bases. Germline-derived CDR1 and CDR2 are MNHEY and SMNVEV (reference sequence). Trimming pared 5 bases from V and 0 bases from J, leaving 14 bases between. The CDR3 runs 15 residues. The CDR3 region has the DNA TGTGCCAGCAGTCCCCCGGGACGGCCCTCCTACGAGCAGTACTTC. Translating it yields CASSPPGRPSYEQYF.

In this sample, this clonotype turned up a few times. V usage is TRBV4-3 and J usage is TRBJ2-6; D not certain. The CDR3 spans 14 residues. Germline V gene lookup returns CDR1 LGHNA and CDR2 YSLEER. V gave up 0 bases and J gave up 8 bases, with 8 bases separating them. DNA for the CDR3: TGCGCCAGCAGCCAAGATAGCCAGACCAACGTCCTGACTTTC. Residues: CASSQDSQTNVLTF.

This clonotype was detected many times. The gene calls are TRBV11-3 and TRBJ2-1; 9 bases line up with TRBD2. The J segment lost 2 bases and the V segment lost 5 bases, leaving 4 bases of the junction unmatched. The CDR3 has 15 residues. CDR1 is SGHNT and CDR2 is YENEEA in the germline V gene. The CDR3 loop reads CASSARTSAYNEQFF. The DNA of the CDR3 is TGTGCCAGCAGCGCCCGGACTAGCGCCTACAATGAGCAGTTCTTC.

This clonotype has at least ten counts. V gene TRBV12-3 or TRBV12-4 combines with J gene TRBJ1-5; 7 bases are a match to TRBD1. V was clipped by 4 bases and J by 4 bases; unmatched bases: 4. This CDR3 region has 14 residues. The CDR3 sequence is CASSSQGLNQPQHF. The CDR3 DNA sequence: TGTGCCAGCAGTTCACAGGGGCTTAATCAGCCCCAGCATTTT.

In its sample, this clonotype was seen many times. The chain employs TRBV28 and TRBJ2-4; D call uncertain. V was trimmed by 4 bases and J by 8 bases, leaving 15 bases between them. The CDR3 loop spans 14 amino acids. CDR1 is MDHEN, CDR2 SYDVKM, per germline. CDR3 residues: CASSSTSAWDIQYF. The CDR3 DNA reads TGTGCCAGCAGTTCAACCTCCGCGTGGGACATTCAGTACTTC.

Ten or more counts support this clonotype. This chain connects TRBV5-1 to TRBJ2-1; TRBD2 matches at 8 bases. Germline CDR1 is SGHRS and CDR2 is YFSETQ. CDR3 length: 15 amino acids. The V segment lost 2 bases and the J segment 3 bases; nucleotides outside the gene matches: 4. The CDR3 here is CASSLTSGLYNEQFF. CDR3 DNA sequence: TGCGCCAGCAGCTTAACTAGCGGCCTCTACAATGAGCAGTTCTTC.

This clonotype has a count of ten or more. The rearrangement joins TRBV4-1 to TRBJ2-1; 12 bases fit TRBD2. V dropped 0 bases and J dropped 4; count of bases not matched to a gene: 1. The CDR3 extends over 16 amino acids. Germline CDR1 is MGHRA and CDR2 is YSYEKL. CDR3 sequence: CASSQDGLAGYNEQFF. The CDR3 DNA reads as TGCGCCAGCAGCCAAGACGGACTAGCGGGGTACAATGAGCAGTTCTTC.

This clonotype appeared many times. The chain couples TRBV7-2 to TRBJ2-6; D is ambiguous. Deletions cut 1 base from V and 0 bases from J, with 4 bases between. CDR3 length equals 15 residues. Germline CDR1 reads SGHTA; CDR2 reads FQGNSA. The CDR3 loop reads CASSLDSSGANVLTF. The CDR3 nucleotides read TGTGCCAGCAGCTTAGACTCCTCTGGGGCCAACGTCCTGACTTTC.

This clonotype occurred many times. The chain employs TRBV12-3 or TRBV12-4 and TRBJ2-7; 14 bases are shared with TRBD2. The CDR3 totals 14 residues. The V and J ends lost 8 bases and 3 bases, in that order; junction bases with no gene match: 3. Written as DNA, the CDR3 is TGTGCCAGCGCGGGACTAGCGGGAGTCTACGAGCAGTACTTC. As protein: CASAGLAGVYEQYF.

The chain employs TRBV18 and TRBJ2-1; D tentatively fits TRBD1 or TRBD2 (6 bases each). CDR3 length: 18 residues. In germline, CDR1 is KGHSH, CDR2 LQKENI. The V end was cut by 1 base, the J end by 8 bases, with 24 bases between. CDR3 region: CASSPRGGSSPREDEQFF. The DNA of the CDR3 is TGTGCCAGCTCACCACGAGGGGGGTCTTCACCCCGCGAGGATGAGCAGTTCTTC.

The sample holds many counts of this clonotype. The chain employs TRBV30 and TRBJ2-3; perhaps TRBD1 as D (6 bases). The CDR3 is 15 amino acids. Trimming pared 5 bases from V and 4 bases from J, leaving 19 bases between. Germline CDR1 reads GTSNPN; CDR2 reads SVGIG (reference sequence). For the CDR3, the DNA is TGTGCCTGGCATCAACAGGGATCGAGTCCAGATACGCAGTATTTT. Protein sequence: CAWHQQGSSPDTQYF.

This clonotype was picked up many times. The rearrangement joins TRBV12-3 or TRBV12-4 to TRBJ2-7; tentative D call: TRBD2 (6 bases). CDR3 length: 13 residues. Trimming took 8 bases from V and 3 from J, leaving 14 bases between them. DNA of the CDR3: TGTGCCAGCCGGGAGACGGGGGACTACGAGCAGTACTTC. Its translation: CASRETGDYEQYF.

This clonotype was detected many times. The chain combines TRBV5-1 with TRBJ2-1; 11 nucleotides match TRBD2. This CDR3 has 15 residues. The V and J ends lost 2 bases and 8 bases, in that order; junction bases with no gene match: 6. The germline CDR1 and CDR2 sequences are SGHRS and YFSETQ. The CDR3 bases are TGCGCCAGCAGCTTACAACTAGCGGGAGTCTATGAGCAGTTCTTC. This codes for CASSLQLAGVYEQFF.

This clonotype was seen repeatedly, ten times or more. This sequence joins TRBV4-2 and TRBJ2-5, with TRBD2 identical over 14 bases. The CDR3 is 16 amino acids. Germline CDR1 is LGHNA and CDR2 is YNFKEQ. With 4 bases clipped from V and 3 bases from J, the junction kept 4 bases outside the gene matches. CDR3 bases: TGTGCCAGCAGCCGACGACTAGCGGGAGGGGAAGAGACCCAGTACTTC. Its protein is CASSRRLAGGEETQYF.

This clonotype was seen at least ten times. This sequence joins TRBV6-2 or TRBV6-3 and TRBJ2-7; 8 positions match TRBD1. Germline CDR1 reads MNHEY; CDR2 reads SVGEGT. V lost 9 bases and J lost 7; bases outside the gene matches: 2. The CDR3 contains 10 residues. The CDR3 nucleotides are TGTGCCAGGGACAGGGATGAGCAGTACTTC. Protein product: CARDRDEQYF.

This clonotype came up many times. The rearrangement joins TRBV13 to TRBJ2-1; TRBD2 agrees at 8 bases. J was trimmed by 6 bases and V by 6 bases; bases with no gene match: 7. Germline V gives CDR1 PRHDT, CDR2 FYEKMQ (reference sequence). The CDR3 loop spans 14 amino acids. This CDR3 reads CASRQPGGGNEQFF. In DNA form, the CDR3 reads TGTGCCAGCAGACAACCGGGGGGGGGCAATGAGCAGTTCTTC. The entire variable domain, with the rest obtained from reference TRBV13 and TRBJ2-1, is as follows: AAGVIQSPRHLIKEKRETATLKCYPIPRHDTVYWYQQGPGQDPQFLISFYEKMQSDKGSIPDRFSAQQFSDYHSELNMSSLELGDSALYFCASRQPGGGNEQFFGPGTRLTVL.

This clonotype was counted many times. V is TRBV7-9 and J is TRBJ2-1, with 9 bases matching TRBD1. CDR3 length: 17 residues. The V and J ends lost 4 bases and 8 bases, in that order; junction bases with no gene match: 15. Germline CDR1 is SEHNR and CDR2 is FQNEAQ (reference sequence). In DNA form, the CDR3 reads TGTGCCAGCAGCTCGGGAGGCGGGACAGGGAAGAGGGATGAGCAGTTCTTC. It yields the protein CASSSGGGTGKRDEQFF.

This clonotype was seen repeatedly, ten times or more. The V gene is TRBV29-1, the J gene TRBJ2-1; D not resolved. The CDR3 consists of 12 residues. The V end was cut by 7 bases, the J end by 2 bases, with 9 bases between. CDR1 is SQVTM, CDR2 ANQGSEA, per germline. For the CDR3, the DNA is TGCAGCGCTCCGGTCCCCTACAATGAGCAGTTCTTC. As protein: CSAPVPYNEQFF.

The CDR3 region has the DNA TGTGCCAGCAGAGGGGCCAACGTCCTGACTTTC. Protein: CASRGANVLTF. The V gene is TRBV6-5, the J gene TRBJ2-6; D is undetermined. CDR3 size: 11 residues. CDR1 is MNHEY, CDR2 SVGAGI, per germline. Trimming cost V 6 bases and J 4 bases, with 1 base left between them.

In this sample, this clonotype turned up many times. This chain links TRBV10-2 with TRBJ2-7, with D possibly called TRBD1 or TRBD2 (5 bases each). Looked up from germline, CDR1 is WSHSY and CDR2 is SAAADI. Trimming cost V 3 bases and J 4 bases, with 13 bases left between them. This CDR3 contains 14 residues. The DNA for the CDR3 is TGCGCCAGCAGTGACCGAGGGGAAGGATACGAGCAGTACGTC. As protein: CASSDRGEGYEQYV.

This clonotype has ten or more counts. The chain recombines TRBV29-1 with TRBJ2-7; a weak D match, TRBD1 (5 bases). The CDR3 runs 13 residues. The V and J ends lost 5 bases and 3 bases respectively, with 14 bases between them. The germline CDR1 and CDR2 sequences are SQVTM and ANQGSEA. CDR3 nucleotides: TGCAGCGTTTTACGGCAGGGAAACTACGAGCAGTACTTC. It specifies CSVLRQGNYEQYF.

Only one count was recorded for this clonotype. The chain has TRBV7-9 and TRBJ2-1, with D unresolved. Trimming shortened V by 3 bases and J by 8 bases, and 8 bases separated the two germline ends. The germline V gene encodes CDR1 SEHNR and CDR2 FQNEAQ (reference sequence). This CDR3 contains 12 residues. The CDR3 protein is CASSFGEDEQFF. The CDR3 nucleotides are TGTGCCAGCAGCTTTGGAGAGGATGAGCAGTTCTTC.

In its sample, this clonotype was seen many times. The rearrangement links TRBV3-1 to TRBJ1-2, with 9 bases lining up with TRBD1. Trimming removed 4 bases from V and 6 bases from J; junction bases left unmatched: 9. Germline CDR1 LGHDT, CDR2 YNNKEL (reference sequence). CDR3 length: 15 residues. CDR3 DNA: TGTGCCAGCAGCCCGACAGGGGGGATCAGTCATGGCTACACCTTC. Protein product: CASSPTGGISHGYTF.

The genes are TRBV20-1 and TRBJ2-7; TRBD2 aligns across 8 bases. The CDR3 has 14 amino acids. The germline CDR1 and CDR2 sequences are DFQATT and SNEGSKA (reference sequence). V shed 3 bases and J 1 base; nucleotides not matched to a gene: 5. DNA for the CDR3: TGCAGTGCTAGTCCGGGACTAGGTTCCTACGAGCAGTACTTC. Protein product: CSASPGLGSYEQYF.

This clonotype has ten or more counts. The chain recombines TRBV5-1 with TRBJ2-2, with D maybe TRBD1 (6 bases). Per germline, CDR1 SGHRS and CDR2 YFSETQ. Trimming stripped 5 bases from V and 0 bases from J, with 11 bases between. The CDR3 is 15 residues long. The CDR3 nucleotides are TGCGCCAGCAGTCGTGGGACATCGAACACCGGGGAGCTGTTTTTT. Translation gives CASSRGTSNTGELFF. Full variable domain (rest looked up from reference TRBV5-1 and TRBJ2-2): KAGVTQTPRYLIKTRGQQVTLSCSPISGHRSVSWYQQTPGQGLQFLFEYFSETQRNKGNFPGRFSGRQFSNSRSEMNVSTLELGDSALYLCASSRGTSNTGELFFGEGSRLTVL.

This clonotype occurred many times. DNA for the CDR3: TGTGCCAGCAGCCCCCCCAGTGCGGACGAGCAGTACTTC. Translating it yields CASSPPSADEQYF. The chain links TRBV12-3 or TRBV12-4 to TRBJ2-7; D remains unclear. V was shortened by 6 bases and J by 5 bases, with 14 bases between the two germline ends. CDR3 size: 13 residues.

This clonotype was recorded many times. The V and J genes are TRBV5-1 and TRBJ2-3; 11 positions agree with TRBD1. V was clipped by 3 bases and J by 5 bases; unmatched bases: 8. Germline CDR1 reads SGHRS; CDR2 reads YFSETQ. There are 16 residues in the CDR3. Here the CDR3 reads CASSSYRDRGKDTQYF. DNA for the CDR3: TGCGCCAGCAGCTCATACCGGGACAGGGGGAAAGATACGCAGTATTTT.

The CDR3 reads CASTPYGGIADTQYF. CDR3 nucleotides: TGTGCCAGCACTCCTTACGGGGGGATTGCAGATACGCAGTATTTT. V usage is TRBV6-1 and J usage is TRBJ2-3; 7 bases align to TRBD2. Germline V lookup: CDR1 MNHNS, CDR2 SASEGT. The CDR3 runs to 15 residues. The V and J ends lost 7 bases and 4 bases, in that order; junction bases with no gene match: 11.

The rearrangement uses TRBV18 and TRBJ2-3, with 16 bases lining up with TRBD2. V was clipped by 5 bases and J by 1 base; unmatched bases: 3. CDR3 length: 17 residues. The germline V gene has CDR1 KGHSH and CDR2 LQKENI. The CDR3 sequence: CASSSGTSGRGTDTQYF. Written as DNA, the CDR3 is TGTGCCAGCTCATCGGGGACTAGCGGGAGGGGCACAGATACGCAGTATTTT. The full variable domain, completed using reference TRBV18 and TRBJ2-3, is NAGVMQNPRHLVRRRGQEARLRCSPMKGHSHVYWYRQLPEEGLKFMVYLQKENIIDESGMPKERFSAEFPKEGPSILRIQQVVRGDSAAYFCASSSGTSGRGTDTQYFGPGTRLTVL.

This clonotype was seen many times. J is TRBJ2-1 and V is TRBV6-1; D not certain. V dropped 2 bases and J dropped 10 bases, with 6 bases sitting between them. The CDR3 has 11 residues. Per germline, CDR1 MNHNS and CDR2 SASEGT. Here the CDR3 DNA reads TGTGCCAGCAGTGAAACGGGCGAGCAGTTCTTC. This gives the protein CASSETGEQFF.

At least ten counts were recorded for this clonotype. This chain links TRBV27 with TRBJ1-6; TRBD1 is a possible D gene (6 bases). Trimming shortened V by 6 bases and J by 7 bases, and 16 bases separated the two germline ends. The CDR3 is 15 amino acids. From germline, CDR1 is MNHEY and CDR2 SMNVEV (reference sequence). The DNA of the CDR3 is TGTGCCAGCAGCTACTCTACAGGGACCAATTCACCCCTCCACTTT. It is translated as CASSYSTGTNSPLHF.